The 14 T cell receptor beta chains below come from one sample, sequenced in a study of blood T cell repertoires in COVID-19. TCRdb's copy holds only in-frame clones and misses some; the assay was immunoSEQ multiplex PCR. Of 85,000 to 130,000 clones in the sample, around 82% were seen once. Sequenced: peripheral blood. The receptors shown here come from a man in his sixties with acute or convalescent COVID-19.

The chain uses TRBV5-8 and TRBJ2-7, with TRBD1 matching over 7 bases. Germline values: CDR1 SGHTS, CDR2 YDEGEE. The trim removed 4 bases at V and 3 bases at J, leaving 4 bases unmatched. This CDR3 spans 13 amino acids. CDR3 sequence reads: CASSTDRNYEQYF. DNA for the CDR3: TGTGCCAGCAGCACGGACAGGAACTACGAGCAGTACTTC.

This clone has just one count. The chain is built from TRBV10-3 and TRBJ2-3; 10 nucleotides line up with TRBD1. Germline V lookup: CDR1 ENHRY, CDR2 SYGVKD. There are 15 residues in the CDR3. V shed 10 bases and J 2 bases; nucleotides not matched to a gene: 9. CDR3 amino acids: CATRLGTGDTDTQYF. The CDR3 DNA is TGTGCCACCCGCCTCGGGACAGGGGACACAGATACGCAGTATTTT.

In this sample, this clone turned up a few times. The rearrangement uses TRBV7-9 and TRBJ1-2, with 10 bases fitting TRBD1. V lost 4 bases and J lost 8; bases outside the gene matches: 13. CDR3 length: 16 residues. Germline loops: CDR1 SEHNR, CDR2 FQNEAQ (reference sequence). CDR3 nucleotides: TGTGCCAGCAGCTCAGAGATCGGACAGGGGGTGCGGGGCTACACCTTC. It is translated as CASSSEIGQGVRGYTF.

This clone was seen more than once but under ten times. The chain recombines TRBV29-1 with TRBJ1-2; TRBD1 agrees at 7 bases. The CDR3 is 14 residues long. J was trimmed by 4 bases and V by 4 bases; bases with no gene match: 9. The germline V gene has CDR1 SQVTM and CDR2 ANQGSEA. Here the CDR3 DNA reads TGCAGCGTTGGAGGAACAGGGGCGGGCTATGGCTACACCTTC. This encodes CSVGGTGAGYGYTF.

The CDR3 loop reads CSVLGNNNEQFF. CDR3 DNA sequence: TGCAGCGTTCTCGGGAATAACAATGAGCAGTTCTTC. The rearrangement uses TRBV29-1 and TRBJ2-1, with a weak D call TRBD2 (5 bases). This CDR3 has 12 amino acids. From germline, CDR1 is SQVTM and CDR2 ANQGSEA. Trimming removed 5 bases at V and 5 bases at J, with 10 bases between.

V and J are TRBV7-3 and TRBJ2-5; tentatively, D is TRBD1 (6 bases). With 2 bases removed from V and 5 bases from J, the gap between germline ends came to 15 bases. The CDR3 length is 15 residues. CDR1 and CDR2 from the germline V gene are SGHTA and FQGTGA. CDR3 sequence (DNA): TGTGCCAGCAGCTTAGGGGGCCAGGTTGAGGAGACCCAGTACTTC. Residues: CASSLGGQVEETQYF.

V and J are TRBV28 and TRBJ1-4; 7 nucleotides agree with TRBD1. The CDR3 runs to 15 residues. CDR1 and CDR2 from the germline V gene are MDHEN and SYDVKM. V dropped 4 bases and J dropped 7; count of bases not matched to a gene: 9. CDR3 bases: TGTGCCAGCAGTTCCCCCGGGGCAGGGGGTGAAAAACTGTTTTTT. Encoded protein: CASSSPGAGGEKLFF.

The chain uses TRBV30 and TRBJ1-1, with D possibly TRBD1 on 5 matching bases. The CDR3 runs 11 residues. Germline V gene sequence: CDR1 GTSNPN, CDR2 SVGIG (reference sequence). The V end was cut by 8 bases, the J end by 3 bases, with 10 bases between. The CDR3 nucleotides are TGTGCCCGAAAAGGGGACACTGAAGCTTTCTTT. Residues: CARKGDTEAFF.

This rearrangement joins TRBV3-1 (or the pseudogene TRBV3-2) to TRBJ1-4; D unclear. CDR1 is LGHDT and CDR2 is YNNKEL in the germline V gene (reference sequence). CDR3 length: 15 amino acids. Trimming cost V 0 bases and J 6 bases, with 11 bases left between them. CDR3 amino acids: CASSQDRIGYEKLFF. CDR3 nucleotides: TGTGCCAGCAGCCAAGATCGGATCGGGTATGAAAAACTGTTTTTT.

This chain uses TRBV5-1 with TRBJ1-2, with a weak D call TRBD1 (5 bases). This CDR3 is 15 amino acids long. Trimming removed 0 bases at V and 4 bases at J, with 13 bases between. Looked up from germline, CDR1 is SGHRS and CDR2 is YFSETQ. The CDR3 region has the DNA TGCGCCAGCAGCTTGGATGGGGCCCCTGGCTATGGCTACACCTTC. This translates into CASSLDGAPGYGYTF.

The V and J genes are TRBV3-1 (or the pseudogene TRBV3-2) and TRBJ1-4; tentatively, D is TRBD1 (5 bases). CDR1 and CDR2 from the germline V gene are LGHDT and YNNKEL (reference sequence). This CDR3 comprises 14 residues. The germline V and J ends were trimmed by 1 base and 8 bases, with 11 bases remaining between them. CDR3 nucleotides: TGTGCCAGCAGCCAAGTAGGGGCAGGCGAAAAACTGTTTTTT. It codes for CASSQVGAGEKLFF.

The chain links TRBV12-5 to TRBJ2-2; unclear D gene. The length of the CDR3 is 12 residues. V lost 4 bases to trimming and J lost 5 bases, with 5 bases between them. Germline V gene sequence: CDR1 LGHNT, CDR2 FRNRAP. CDR3 nucleotide sequence: TGTGCTAGTGGTTCCCTAACCGGGGAGCTGTTTTTT. Protein product: CASGSLTGELFF.

The V gene is TRBV7-9, the J gene TRBJ2-1; 7 bases line up with TRBD1. CDR1 is SEHNR, CDR2 FQNEAQ, per germline (reference sequence). This CDR3 is built from 15 residues. Losses at the gene ends were 5 bases for V and 6 bases for J; bases not matched to a gene: 10. The CDR3 spells CASSPGTAHVNEQFF. CDR3 in DNA: TGTGCCAGCAGCCCCGGGACAGCCCATGTCAATGAGCAGTTCTTC.

The chain joins TRBV6-5 to TRBJ1-2; 7 bases match TRBD1. This CDR3 has 15 amino acids. Germline CDR1 and CDR2: MNHEY and SVGAGI. V lost 2 bases and J lost 4; bases outside the gene matches: 7. The CDR3 region has the DNA TGTGCCAGCAGTTACGACAGGGTAGGATCCTATGGCTACACCTTC. Its translation is CASSYDRVGSYGYTF.